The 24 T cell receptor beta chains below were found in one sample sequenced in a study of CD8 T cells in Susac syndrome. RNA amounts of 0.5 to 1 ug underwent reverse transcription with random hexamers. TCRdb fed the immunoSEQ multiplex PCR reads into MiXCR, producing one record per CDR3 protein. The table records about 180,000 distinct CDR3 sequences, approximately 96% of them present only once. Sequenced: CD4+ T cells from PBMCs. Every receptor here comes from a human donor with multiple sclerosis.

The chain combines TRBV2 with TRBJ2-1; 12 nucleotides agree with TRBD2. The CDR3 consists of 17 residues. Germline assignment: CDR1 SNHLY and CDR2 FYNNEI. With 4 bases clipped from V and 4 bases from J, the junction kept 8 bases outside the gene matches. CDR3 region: CASSGTSGGSPYNEQFF. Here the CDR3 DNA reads TGTGCCAGCAGTGGTACTAGCGGGGGGTCCCCTTACAATGAGCAGTTCTTC.

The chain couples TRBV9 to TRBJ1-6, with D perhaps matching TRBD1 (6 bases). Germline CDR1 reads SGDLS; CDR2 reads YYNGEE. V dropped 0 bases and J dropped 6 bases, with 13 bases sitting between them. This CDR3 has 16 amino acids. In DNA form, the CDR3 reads TGTGCCAGCAGCGTAGCTTTAGGGGGACCTAATTCACCCCTCCACTTT. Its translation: CASSVALGGPNSPLHF.

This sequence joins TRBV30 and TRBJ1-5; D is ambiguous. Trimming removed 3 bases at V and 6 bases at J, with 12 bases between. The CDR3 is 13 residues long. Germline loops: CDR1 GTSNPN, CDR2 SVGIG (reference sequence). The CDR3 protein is CAWSPGPSQPQHF. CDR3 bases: TGTGCCTGGAGCCCAGGCCCGAGTCAGCCCCAGCATTTT.

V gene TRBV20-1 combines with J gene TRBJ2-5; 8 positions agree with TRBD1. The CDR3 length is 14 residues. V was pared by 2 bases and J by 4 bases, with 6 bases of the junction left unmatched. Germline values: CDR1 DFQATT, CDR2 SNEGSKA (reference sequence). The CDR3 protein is CSARRQGAGETQYF. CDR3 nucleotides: TGCAGTGCTAGAAGGCAGGGGGCAGGAGAGACCCAGTACTTC.

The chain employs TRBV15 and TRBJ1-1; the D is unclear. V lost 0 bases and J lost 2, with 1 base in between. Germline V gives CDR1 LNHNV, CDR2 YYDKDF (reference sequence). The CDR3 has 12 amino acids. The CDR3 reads CATSRENTEAFF. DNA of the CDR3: TGTGCCACCAGCAGAGAAAACACTGAAGCTTTCTTT.

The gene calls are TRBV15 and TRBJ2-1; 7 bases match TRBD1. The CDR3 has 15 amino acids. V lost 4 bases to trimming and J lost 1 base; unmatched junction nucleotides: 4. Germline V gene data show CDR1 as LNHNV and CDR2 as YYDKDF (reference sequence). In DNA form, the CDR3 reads TGTGCCACCAGCACAGGGGGAAAGTCCTACAATGAGCAGTTCTTC. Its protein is CATSTGGKSYNEQFF.

The CDR3: CASSQRAWSAFF. The CDR3 nucleotides read TGTGCCAGCAGCCAACGGGCTTGGTCGGCTTTCTTT. This chain uses TRBV7-2 with TRBJ1-1; D is ambiguous. Trimming took off 5 bases at V and 11 bases at J, with 15 bases between the two ends. This CDR3 is built from 12 residues. Germline V gene sequence: CDR1 SGHTA, CDR2 FQGNSA.

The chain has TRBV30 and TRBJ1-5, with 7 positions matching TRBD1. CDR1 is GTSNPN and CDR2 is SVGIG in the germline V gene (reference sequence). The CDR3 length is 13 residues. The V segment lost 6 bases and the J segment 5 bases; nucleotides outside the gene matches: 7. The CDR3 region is CACATGFDQPQHF. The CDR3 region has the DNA TGTGCCTGCGCGACAGGGTTCGATCAGCCCCAGCATTTT.

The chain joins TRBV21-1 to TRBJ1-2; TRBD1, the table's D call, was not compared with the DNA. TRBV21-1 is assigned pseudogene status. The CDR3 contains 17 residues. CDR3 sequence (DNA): TGTGCCAGCAGCAAAGCGCGGGAGAAACTTGGGGGGGATGGCTACACCTTC. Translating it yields CASSKAREKLGGDGYTF.

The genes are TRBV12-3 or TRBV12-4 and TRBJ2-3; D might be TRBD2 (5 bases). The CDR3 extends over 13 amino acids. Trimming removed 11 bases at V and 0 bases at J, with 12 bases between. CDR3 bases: TGTGCCTCCGGGGATTTCAGCACAGATACGCAGTATTTT. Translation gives CASGDFSTDTQYF.

Here the CDR3 reads CASSQVGGPNYGYTF. CDR3 nucleotides: TGCGCCAGCAGCCAAGTGGGAGGGCCCAACTATGGCTACACCTTC. The rearrangement links TRBV4-3 to TRBJ1-2, with D hard to call. The CDR3 contains 15 residues. V lost 1 base to trimming and J lost 2 bases, with 11 bases between them. Looked up from germline, CDR1 is LGHNA and CDR2 is YSLEER.

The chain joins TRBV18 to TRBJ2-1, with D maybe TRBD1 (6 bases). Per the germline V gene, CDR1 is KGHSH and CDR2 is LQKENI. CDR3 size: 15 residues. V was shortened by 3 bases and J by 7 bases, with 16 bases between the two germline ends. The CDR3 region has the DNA TGTGCCAGCTCACCTCTGGGACACCCCATGAATGAGCAGTTCTTC. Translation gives CASSPLGHPMNEQFF.

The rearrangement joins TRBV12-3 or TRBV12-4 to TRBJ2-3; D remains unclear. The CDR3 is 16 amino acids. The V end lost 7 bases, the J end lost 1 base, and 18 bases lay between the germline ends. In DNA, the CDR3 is TGTGCCAGCATCCCCTGGGGTAGTAGAGGCACAGATACGCAGTATTTT. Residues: CASIPWGSRGTDTQYF.

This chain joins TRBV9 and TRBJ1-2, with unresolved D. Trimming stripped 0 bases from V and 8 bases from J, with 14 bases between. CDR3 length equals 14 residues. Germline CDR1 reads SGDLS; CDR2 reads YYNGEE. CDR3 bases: TGTGCCAGCAGCGTAGAGCCCGGGTTGGAGGGCTACACCTTC. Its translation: CASSVEPGLEGYTF.

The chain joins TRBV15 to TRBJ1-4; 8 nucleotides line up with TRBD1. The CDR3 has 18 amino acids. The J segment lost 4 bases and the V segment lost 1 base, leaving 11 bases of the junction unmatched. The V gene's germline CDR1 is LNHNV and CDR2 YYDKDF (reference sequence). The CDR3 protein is CATSRGGTGGPINEKLFF. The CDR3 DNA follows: TGTGCCACCAGCAGAGGGGGGACAGGCGGCCCTATTAATGAAAAACTGTTTTTT.

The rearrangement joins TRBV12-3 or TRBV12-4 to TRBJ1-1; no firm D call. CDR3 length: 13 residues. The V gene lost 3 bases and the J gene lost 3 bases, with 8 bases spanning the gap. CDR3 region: CASSLAGHTEAFF. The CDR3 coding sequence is TGTGCCAGCAGTTTGGCCGGTCACACTGAAGCTTTCTTT.

This chain's CDR3 is CASSLFGDNQPQHF. The CDR3 DNA is TGTGCCAGCAGTTTATTCGGGGACAATCAGCCCCAGCATTTT. The chain couples TRBV12-3 or TRBV12-4 to TRBJ1-5; D is undetermined. V shed 2 bases and J shed 3 bases, with 8 bases lying between them. This CDR3 region has 14 residues.

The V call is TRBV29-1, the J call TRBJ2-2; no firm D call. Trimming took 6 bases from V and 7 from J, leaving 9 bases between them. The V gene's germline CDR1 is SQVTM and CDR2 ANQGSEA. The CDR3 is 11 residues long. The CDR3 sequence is CSVWELGELFF. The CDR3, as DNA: TGCAGCGTCTGGGAACTCGGGGAGCTGTTTTTT.

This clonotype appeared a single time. This CDR3 reads CASSVSAGENQPQHF. The CDR3 DNA follows: TGTGCCAGCAGCGTATCGGCAGGGGAGAATCAGCCCCAGCATTTT. The chain combines TRBV9 with TRBJ1-5; TRBD1 might be the D (6 bases). V was pared by 1 base and J by 4 bases, with 12 bases between. Looked up from germline, CDR1 is SGDLS and CDR2 is YYNGEE. CDR3 size: 15 residues. The entire variable domain, with the rest obtained from reference TRBV9 and TRBJ1-5, is as follows: DSGVTQTPKHLITATGQRVTLRCSPRSGDLSVYWYQQSLDQGLQFLIQYYNGEERAKGNILERFSAQQFPDLHSELNLSSLELGDSALYFCASSVSAGENQPQHFGDGTRLSIL.

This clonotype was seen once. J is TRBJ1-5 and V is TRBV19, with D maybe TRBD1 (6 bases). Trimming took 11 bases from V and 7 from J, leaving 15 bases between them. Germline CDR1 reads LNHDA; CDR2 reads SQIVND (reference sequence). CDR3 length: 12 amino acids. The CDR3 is CASYRVGQPQHF. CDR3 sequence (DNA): TGTGCCTCATACAGGGTCGGACAGCCCCAGCATTTT. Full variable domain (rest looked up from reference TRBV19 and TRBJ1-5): DGGITQSPKYLFRKEGQNVTLSCEQNLNHDAMYWYRQDPGQGLRLIYYSQIVNDFQKGDIAEGYSVSREKKESFPLTVTSAQKNPTAFYLCASYRVGQPQHFGDGTRLSIL.

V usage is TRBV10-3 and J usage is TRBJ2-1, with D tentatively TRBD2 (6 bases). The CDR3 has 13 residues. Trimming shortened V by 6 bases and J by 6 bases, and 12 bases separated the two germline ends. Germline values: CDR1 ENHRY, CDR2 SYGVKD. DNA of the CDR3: TGTGCCATCAGGGAGGGCAGGGCCAATGAGCAGTTCTTC. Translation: CAIREGRANEQFF.

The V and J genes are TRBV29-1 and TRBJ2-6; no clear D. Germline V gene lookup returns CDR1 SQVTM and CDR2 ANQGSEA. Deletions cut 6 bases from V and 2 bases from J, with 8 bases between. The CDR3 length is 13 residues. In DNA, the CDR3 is TGCAGCGTGGACCCCCCTGGGGCCAACGTCCTGACTTTC. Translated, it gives CSVDPPGANVLTF. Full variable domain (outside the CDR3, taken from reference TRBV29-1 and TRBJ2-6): SAVISQKPSRDICQRGTSLTIQCQVDSQVTMMFWYRQQPGQSLTLIATANQGSEATYESGFVIDKFPISRPNLTFSTLTVSNMSPEDSSIYLCSVDPPGANVLTFGAGSRLTVL.

As DNA, the CDR3 is TGCAGTGCAAAGGGGACTAGCGGGGGGTACGGGGAGCAGTACTTC. This encodes CSAKGTSGGYGEQYF. V is TRBV20-1 and J is TRBJ2-7; 15 nucleotides agree with TRBD2. J lost 7 bases, V lost 6 bases, and 10 bases had no gene match. The germline V gene has CDR1 DFQATT and CDR2 SNEGSKA (reference sequence). CDR3 length equals 15 residues.

The CDR3 protein is CASSQQRVPYEQYF. The CDR3 coding sequence is TGTGCCAGCAGCCAGCAGCGGGTACCTTACGAGCAGTACTTC. The rearrangement links TRBV3-1 to TRBJ2-7; D is possibly TRBD2 (6 bases). CDR3 length equals 14 residues. Germline V gene sequence: CDR1 LGHDT, CDR2 YNNKEL (reference sequence). V lost 3 bases and J 4 bases, leaving 13 bases between the germline ends.